One and the same sample provided the 32 T cell receptor beta chains below, sequenced in a study of T cells after yellow fever vaccination. TCRdb reanalysed the 5' RACE reads using MiXCR and keeps one entry per CDR3 protein. This repertoire shows just under 600,000 distinct CDR3 sequences, approximately 13% found once; its top ten account for more than 13%. This specimen was PBMCs, taken on the day of the yellow fever booster vaccination. These receptor sequences come from a man aged 25-45 years who received the YFV17D yellow fever vaccine.

The chain uses TRBV10-3 and TRBJ1-1; D gene ambiguous. Germline V CDR1 and CDR2: ENHRY, SYGVKD. Trimming removed 0 bases from V and 7 bases from J, with 6 bases in between. This CDR3 has 12 amino acids. CDR3 DNA sequence: TGTGCCATCAGTGAGTCCTCACATGAAGCTTTCTTT. The encoded protein is CAISESSHEAFF.

The rearrangement uses TRBV6-1 and TRBJ2-3; tentatively, D is TRBD1 or TRBD2 (5 bases each). Trimming stripped 7 bases from V and 7 bases from J, with 15 bases between. CDR1 MNHNS and CDR2 SASEGT come from the germline V gene. This CDR3 has 13 amino acids. CDR3 bases: TGTGCCAGCATCGCACCCCCGGGGCATACGCAGTATTTT. Translation gives CASIAPPGHTQYF.

The chain combines TRBV18 with TRBJ1-1; 7 bases map to TRBD1. The CDR3 has 14 amino acids. Germline assignment: CDR1 KGHSH and CDR2 LQKENI. J lost 4 bases, V lost 4 bases, and 6 bases had no gene match. The CDR3 loop is CASSRQGEFTEAFF. The DNA for the CDR3 is TGTGCCAGCTCACGGCAGGGGGAATTCACTGAAGCTTTCTTT.

The chain is built from TRBV28 and TRBJ2-7, with D possibly being TRBD2 (6 bases). Per germline, CDR1 MDHEN and CDR2 SYDVKM. V was shortened by 6 bases and J by 1 base, with 13 bases between the two germline ends. The CDR3 extends over 14 amino acids. The CDR3 loop is CASSGLALSYEQYF. CDR3 DNA: TGTGCCAGCAGCGGGCTAGCGCTATCCTACGAGCAGTACTTC.

The gene calls are TRBV7-2 and TRBJ1-6, with 7 bases lining up with TRBD1. Germline V gives CDR1 SGHTA, CDR2 FQGNSA. Trimming cost V 5 bases and J 6 bases; bases outside gene matches: 4. This CDR3 has 14 amino acids. The CDR3 DNA follows: TGTGCCAGCAGCCTGACAGGGTTTAATTCACCCCTCCACTTT. Amino acids: CASSLTGFNSPLHF.

The gene calls are TRBV29-1 and TRBJ2-2; unclear D gene. Trimming removed 4 bases at V and 8 bases at J, with 8 bases between. Germline CDR1 reads SQVTM; CDR2 reads ANQGSEA. The CDR3 length is 11 residues. In DNA, the CDR3 is TGCAGCGTTGGGCACGCAGGGGAGCTGTTTTTT. Translating gives CSVGHAGELFF.

This clonotype was seen more than once but under ten times. The CDR3 DNA is TGTGCCAGCAGCCGACCGCATAGCGGCACAGATACGCAGTATTTT. This translates into CASSRPHSGTDTQYF. The chain links TRBV12-3 or TRBV12-4 to TRBJ2-3, with D possibly being TRBD2 (5 bases). The V end was cut by 6 bases, the J end by 1 base, with 14 bases between. The CDR3 loop spans 15 amino acids.

This chain uses TRBV30 with TRBJ2-1; a possible D gene is TRBD1 (6 bases). The CDR3 sequence is 12 residues long. The V end was cut by 3 bases, the J end by 15 bases, with 18 bases between. CDR1 is GTSNPN and CDR2 is SVGIG in the germline V gene (reference sequence). CDR3: CAWRDLGAGGFF. CDR3 nucleotide sequence: TGTGCCTGGAGGGATTTGGGGGCCGGCGGGTTCTTC.

In this sample, this clonotype turned up a few times. The DNA for the CDR3 is TGTGCCAGCAGTTTAGGCGGGAGTAACGGTGAGCAGTTCTTC. It encodes CASSLGGSNGEQFF. The gene calls are TRBV12-3 or TRBV12-4 and TRBJ2-1; 7 positions match TRBD2. V was clipped by 1 base and J by 9 bases; unmatched bases: 6. The CDR3 sequence is 14 residues long.

The V gene is TRBV4-2, the J gene TRBJ2-5; unclear D gene. Trimming cost V 0 bases and J 5 bases, with 10 bases left between them. Germline V gene lookup returns CDR1 LGHNA and CDR2 YNFKEQ. The CDR3 spans 14 residues. The CDR3 loop is CASSQDRKAETQYF. The CDR3 DNA reads as TGTGCCAGCAGCCAAGATCGGAAAGCGGAGACCCAGTACTTC.

The chain is built from TRBV5-6 and TRBJ2-3, with D perhaps matching TRBD1 or TRBD2 (6 bases each). Trimming cost V 2 bases and J 1 base, with 11 bases left between them. The CDR3 is 15 residues long. Germline V lookup: CDR1 SGHDT, CDR2 YYEEEE. DNA of the CDR3: TGTGCCAGCAGCTTACAGGGACTCGGCACAGATACGCAGTATTTT. Translating it yields CASSLQGLGTDTQYF.

This chain joins TRBV29-1 and TRBJ1-1; D unresolved. V was clipped by 3 bases and J by 5 bases, with 7 bases between them. The germline gives CDR1 SQVTM, CDR2 ANQGSEA. The CDR3 length is 11 residues. CDR3 protein: CSVEPGTEAFF. The CDR3 DNA reads TGCAGCGTTGAGCCAGGAACTGAAGCTTTCTTT.

This clonotype was picked up one time. This chain links TRBV15 with TRBJ1-5, with 10 bases lining up with TRBD1. Germline V gene data show CDR1 as LNHNV and CDR2 as YYDKDF (reference sequence). The CDR3 consists of 14 residues. Trimming cost V 5 bases and J 2 bases; bases outside gene matches: 0. In nucleotides, the CDR3 is TGTGCCACCAGCGGGACAGGGGGCAATCAGCCCCAGCATTTT. Encoded protein: CATSGTGGNQPQHF.

The chain couples TRBV7-9 to TRBJ2-1, with 7 bases lining up with TRBD1. This CDR3 has 15 residues. Germline V gene sequence: CDR1 SEHNR, CDR2 FQNEAQ (reference sequence). V shed 5 bases, J shed 7 bases, and the junction held 11 bases outside the gene matches. The CDR3 spells CASSQGQPEVNEQFF. The CDR3 coding sequence is TGTGCCAGCAGCCAGGGACAGCCCGAGGTTAATGAGCAGTTCTTC.

The table lists this clonotype with many counts. The chain couples TRBV4-2 to TRBJ2-2, with D perhaps TRBD1 (6 bases). The CDR3 is made up of 15 amino acids. Germline values: CDR1 LGHNA, CDR2 YNFKEQ. V lost 4 bases to trimming and J lost 0 bases, with 9 bases between them. The CDR3 DNA sequence: TGTGCCAGCAGCCGGGGACACTCGAACACCGGGGAGCTGTTTTTT. This translates into CASSRGHSNTGELFF.

This rearrangement joins TRBV9 to TRBJ2-3; D not resolved. Germline lookup yields CDR1 SGDLS and CDR2 YYNGEE. This CDR3 region has 14 residues. The V and J ends lost 3 bases and 5 bases respectively, with 13 bases between them. The CDR3 DNA sequence: TGTGCCAGCAGCGGTCCCCTTTCCGTAGATACGCAGTATTTT. Translated, it gives CASSGPLSVDTQYF.

This chain joins TRBV24-1 and TRBJ1-5; 7 bases match TRBD1. CDR3 size: 13 residues. Germline assignment: CDR1 KGHDR and CDR2 SFDVKD. After removal of 5 bases from V and 7 bases from J, the junction contained 4 bases not matched to a gene. CDR3 sequence: CATSGPTGQPQHF. CDR3 DNA: TGTGCCACCAGTGGCCCGACAGGGCAGCCCCAGCATTTT.

The chain uses TRBV6-5 and TRBJ2-2; D perhaps matches TRBD2 (6 bases). The CDR3 runs to 17 residues. Germline CDR1 MNHEY, CDR2 SVGAGI. V gave up 0 bases and J gave up 8 bases, with 19 bases separating them. The CDR3 nucleotides read TGTGCCAGCAGTTACTCGATAGTTGGGGGGAGATTTGGGGAGCTGTTTTTT. This translates into CASSYSIVGGRFGELFF.

This clonotype was seen only a few times. This chain uses TRBV10-3 with TRBJ2-3, with 16 bases matching TRBD2. The CDR3 sequence is 17 residues long. Germline values: CDR1 ENHRY, CDR2 SYGVKD. The V segment lost 6 bases and the J segment 3 bases; nucleotides outside the gene matches: 6. For the CDR3, the DNA is TGTGCCATCAGGCCGGGACTAGCGGGAGGGGAAACAGATACGCAGTATTTT. Its translation: CAIRPGLAGGETDTQYF.

V and J are TRBV19 and TRBJ2-2; TRBD2 matches 8 bases. V lost 10 bases, J lost 5 bases, and 9 bases stayed unmatched. The CDR3 covers 14 residues. The germline gives CDR1 LNHDA, CDR2 SQIVND (reference sequence). CDR3 in DNA: TGTGCCACCCGTAGCGGGAAGTTAACCGGGGAGCTGTTTTTT. This translates into CATRSGKLTGELFF.

This clonotype was found many times. V gene TRBV7-9 combines with J gene TRBJ2-1; the match to TRBD2 covers 9 bases. The CDR3 runs 14 residues. Per the germline V gene, CDR1 is SEHNR and CDR2 is FQNEAQ (reference sequence). The junction had 6 bases not matched to a gene; V was cut back by 10 bases and J by 2 bases. The CDR3: CAIGAGGTYNEQFF. CDR3 coding DNA: TGTGCCATAGGAGCGGGAGGCACCTACAATGAGCAGTTCTTC.

This clonotype was picked up a small number of times. The chain is built from TRBV7-2 and TRBJ2-7; D might be TRBD2 (6 bases). The germline CDR1 and CDR2 sequences are SGHTA and FQGNSA. CDR3 length: 15 residues. Trimming cost V 5 bases and J 0 bases, with 14 bases left between them. CDR3 loop: CASSRAGRSSYEQYF. DNA of the CDR3: TGTGCCAGCAGCCGCGCGGGACGGAGCTCCTACGAGCAGTACTTC.

This sequence joins TRBV2 and TRBJ1-4; 8 positions match TRBD1. V gave up 3 bases and J gave up 5 bases; unmatched junction bases: 2. CDR3 size: 14 residues. Germline CDR1 reads SNHLY; CDR2 reads FYNNEI. CDR3 loop: CASSDRGLNEKLFF. The CDR3, as DNA: TGTGCCAGCAGTGACAGGGGGCTAAATGAAAAACTGTTTTTT.

This chain connects TRBV20-1 to TRBJ1-1; possibly TRBD1 for D (5 bases). Germline CDR1 DFQATT, CDR2 SNEGSKA (reference sequence). CDR3 length equals 11 residues. CDR3 bases: TGCGTCCAGGGACTGAACACTGAAGCTTTCTTT. Translation gives CVQGLNTEAFF.

This chain connects TRBV20-1 to TRBJ2-7; no definite D call. Per the germline V gene, CDR1 is DFQATT and CDR2 is SNEGSKA (reference sequence). The CDR3 has 12 amino acids. The V gene lost 3 bases and the J gene lost 7 bases, with 13 bases spanning the gap. The CDR3 is CSARPMAGEQYF. In DNA form, the CDR3 reads TGCAGTGCTAGGCCTATGGCCGGAGAGCAGTACTTC.

This clonotype was seen a single time. A junction end diverges from the germline sequence, so it may reflect a read error. V is TRBV25-1 and J is TRBJ2-1; TRBD2 aligns across 12 bases. The CDR3 spans 13 residues. Germline values: CDR1 MGHDK, CDR2 SYGVNS. The CDR3 loop is CGSSRGLAGEQFF. DNA of the CDR3: TGTGGCAGCAGTAGGGGACTAGCGGGTGAGCAGTTCTTC.

The chain is built from TRBV6-1 and TRBJ2-2; perhaps D is TRBD1 or TRBD2 (5 bases each). This CDR3 spans 14 amino acids. CDR1 and CDR2 (germline): MNHNS, SASEGT. Trimming took 7 bases from V and 4 from J, leaving 13 bases between them. The CDR3 bases are TGTGCCAGCACCCCTACTGGGGGCACCGGGGAGCTGTTTTTT. As protein: CASTPTGGTGELFF.

This chain connects TRBV11-3 to TRBJ2-1; 7 positions agree with TRBD1. Germline CDR1 reads SGHNT; CDR2 reads YENEEA. The CDR3 runs to 16 residues. The V segment lost 4 bases and the J segment 3 bases; nucleotides outside the gene matches: 9. The chain's CDR3 is CASSYTGTANYNEQFF. The CDR3 DNA reads TGTGCCAGCAGCTATACCGGGACAGCGAACTACAATGAGCAGTTCTTC.

V and J are TRBV29-1 and TRBJ2-7, with D unresolved. CDR1 SQVTM and CDR2 ANQGSEA come from the germline V gene. This CDR3 contains 12 residues. V lost 4 bases and J 5 bases, leaving 12 bases between the germline ends. The CDR3 sequence: CSVVFRPDEQYF. CDR3 in DNA: TGCAGCGTTGTTTTCCGGCCGGACGAGCAGTACTTC.

This clonotype was picked up a small number of times. This chain uses TRBV28 with TRBJ2-7, with D possibly TRBD2 on 6 matching bases. The V end lost 8 bases, the J end lost 7 bases, and 15 bases lay between the germline ends. Germline assignment: CDR1 MDHEN and CDR2 SYDVKM. This CDR3 is 12 amino acids long. In DNA form, the CDR3 reads TGTGCCAGCGGACTCGCGGGGCGGGAGCAGTACTTC. Translation gives CASGLAGREQYF.

The rearrangement joins TRBV5-1 to TRBJ2-4, with D maybe TRBD2 (5 bases). V was trimmed by 0 bases and J by 2 bases, leaving 9 bases between them. The CDR3 is 15 amino acids. The germline gives CDR1 SGHRS, CDR2 YFSETQ. CDR3 nucleotides: TGCGCCAGCAGCTTGGGTACGGGGACCAAAAACATTCAGTACTTC. This sequence encodes CASSLGTGTKNIQYF. Combining the CDR3 with reference TRBV5-1 and TRBJ2-4 gives the whole variable domain KAGVTQTPRYLIKTRGQQVTLSCSPISGHRSVSWYQQTPGQGLQFLFEYFSETQRNKGNFPGRFSGRQFSNSRSEMNVSTLELGDSALYLCASSLGTGTKNIQYFGAGTRLSVL.

This clonotype occurred a few times. The J gene is TRBJ2-4, the V gene TRBV5-6; 10 bases align to TRBD2. Germline loops: CDR1 SGHDT, CDR2 YYEEEE. J gave up 9 bases and V 1 base, and 4 bases lay outside the gene matches. This CDR3 has 14 amino acids. CDR3 in amino acids: CASSLTSGRGIQYF. The DNA of the CDR3 is TGTGCCAGCAGCTTGACCAGCGGGAGGGGCATTCAGTACTTC.